Here is one TCR beta chain with its context. The antigen is not known. A second about 7 to 11 cycle PCR used barcoded and J-beta primers. Via MiXCR, TCRdb re-called the 5' RACE reads, giving one row per CDR3 protein. The table lists about a million distinct CDR3 sequences, 51% of them singletons. The data were taken from a study of blood T cells in healthy people across ages. At the level of the study: Template switching captured about one barcoded beta molecule per two T cells. Study results and limitations: A greater number of naive CD4+ cells and higher diversity distinguished long-lived donors from aged donors.

Per sample, a minimum of 6.5 million PBMCs were isolated. Every sample gave at least 5 micrograms of total RNA when it was extracted. V was clipped by 6 bases and J by 4 bases; unmatched bases: 3. Per the germline V gene, CDR1 is SNHLY and CDR2 is FYNNEI. The CDR3 has 16 residues. The genes are TRBV2 and TRBJ2-2, with TRBD2 identical over 15 bases. The sequenced material came from blood. This receptor was obtained from a woman in her fifties or sixties in good health. The CDR3 DNA is TGTGCCAGCAGGGGACTAGCGGGAGGTTCCACCGGGGAGCTGTTTTTT. This sequence encodes CASRGLAGGSTGELFF.